The clone carrying this T cell receptor beta chain was counted a single time. No antigen is known for it. Between the trimmed V and J ends, which lost 1 base and 4 bases, there was a span of 13 bases. The CDR3 totals 15 residues. Germline V lookup: CDR1 KGHSH, CDR2 LQKENI. The record originates from a study of STAT3 mutations in large granular lymphocyte leukemia. Whole-study context: Immunosuppressive therapy was given to more than half of T-LGLL patients.

Study-wide findings and caveats: In T-cell large granular lymphocyte leukemia, about half of patients showed multiple immunodominant subclonotypes. Clonal expansion was inferred from other time points because no sample existed at each clone's first appearance.

Here immunoSEQ multiplex PCR was the method, and the copy in TCRdb shows in-frame clones only, minus some. The sample carries about 2,000 clones, roughly two thirds recorded once. This clonotype originated in a man aged 60 to 69 with T-cell large granular lymphocyte leukemia. Some clones in this sample may be carry-over from other donors' samples. Sequenced input: peripheral blood mononuclear cells. The chain uses TRBV18 and TRBJ1-2, with D possibly matching TRBD1 (6 bases). Written as DNA, the CDR3 is TGTGCCAGCTCACCACGCTCCACAGGGCTCTATGGCTACACCTTC. This sequence encodes CASSPRSTGLYGYTF.